These 16 T cell receptor beta chains were all obtained from the same sample, sequenced in a study of chemoradiotherapy in HPV16-positive cancers. Clones were sequenced by immunoSEQ multiplex PCR, and TCRdb holds only the in-frame ones, with some missing. The data hold 4,500 to 6,000 clones, with 75% to 85% observed a single time. This specimen was taken from a patient who underwent chemoradiotherapy. These TCRs come from a human donor with HPV-associated anogenital cancer.

This chain connects TRBV6-5 to TRBJ1-2; tentative D call: TRBD1 (5 bases). CDR3 length equals 16 residues. The V gene lost 0 bases and the J gene lost 4 bases, with 15 bases spanning the gap. Germline CDR1 and CDR2: MNHEY and SVGAGI. The CDR3 here is CASSYSTGADLYGYTF. DNA of the CDR3: TGTGCCAGCAGTTACTCGACCGGGGCCGACCTCTATGGCTACACCTTC.

The rearrangement links TRBV5-4 to TRBJ2-7; 7 bases map to TRBD2. The CDR3 spans 19 residues. CDR1 is SGHNT, CDR2 YYREEE, per germline (reference sequence). With 0 bases clipped from V and 2 bases from J, the junction kept 17 bases outside the gene matches. The CDR3 loop is CASSLVWFGATSSTYEQYF. For the CDR3, the DNA is TGTGCCAGCAGCTTGGTGTGGTTTGGGGCGACTAGCAGTACCTACGAGCAGTACTTC.

This clone has only one observation. The chain uses TRBV28 and TRBJ2-4; 10 bases are a match to TRBD2. CDR3 size: 21 residues. The trim removed 1 base at V and 1 base at J, leaving 16 bases unmatched. CDR1 MDHEN and CDR2 SYDVKM come from the germline V gene. The CDR3 sequence: CASSLSRAGGPAVSAKNIQYF. The CDR3 nucleotides read TGTGCCAGCAGTTTATCCCGAGCGGGAGGGCCGGCGGTCAGTGCCAAAAACATTCAGTACTTC.

This chain joins TRBV19 and TRBJ2-5; TRBD1 agrees at 8 bases. V shed 3 bases, J shed 5 bases, and the junction held 8 bases outside the gene matches. Germline CDR1 is LNHDA and CDR2 is SQIVND (reference sequence). The CDR3 runs to 15 residues. The CDR3 DNA follows: TGTGCCAGTAGTATTATGCCAGGGGGCTCGGAGACCCAGTACTTC. The encoded protein is CASSIMPGGSETQYF.

The chain recombines TRBV4-3 with TRBJ1-2; D is possibly TRBD1 (5 bases). Germline values: CDR1 LGHNA, CDR2 YSLEER. V lost 4 bases and J 1 base, leaving 13 bases between the germline ends. The CDR3 covers 15 residues. As DNA, the CDR3 is TGCGCCAGCAGCCCACCGGGGGTTAATAACTATGGCTACACCTTC. Encoded protein: CASSPPGVNNYGYTF.

This chain uses TRBV19 with TRBJ1-5; D is uncertain. Trimming stripped 7 bases from V and 1 base from J, with 14 bases between. CDR1 is LNHDA, CDR2 SQIVND, per germline (reference sequence). The CDR3 has 15 amino acids. CDR3 DNA sequence: TGTGCCAGTAATTCTGGTGACACCAGCAATCAGCCCCAGCATTTT. Amino acid sequence: CASNSGDTSNQPQHF.

The chain employs TRBV15 and TRBJ1-6; D remains ambiguous. The CDR3 covers 17 residues. In germline, CDR1 is LNHNV, CDR2 YYDKDF (reference sequence). The V and J ends lost 1 base and 0 bases respectively, with 10 bases between them. The CDR3 DNA is TGTGCCACCAGCAGAGGACCCAAGAGCTCCTATAATTCACCCCTCCACTTT. Translating gives CATSRGPKSSYNSPLHF.

The chain links TRBV9 to TRBJ1-1; 9 bases agree with TRBD1. Germline values: CDR1 SGDLS, CDR2 YYNGEE. V lost 3 bases to trimming and J lost 0 bases; unmatched junction nucleotides: 6. This CDR3 is 16 amino acids long. The CDR3 DNA follows: TGTGCCAGCAGCGCGGCGGGACAGGGCATGAACACTGAAGCTTTCTTT. Amino acids: CASSAAGQGMNTEAFF.

This sequence joins TRBV5-1 and TRBJ2-2; D call uncertain. The length of the CDR3 is 16 residues. Germline loops: CDR1 SGHRS, CDR2 YFSETQ. V was trimmed by 0 bases and J by 2 bases, leaving 11 bases between them. The CDR3 sequence: CASSLVSVGNTGELFF. The CDR3 DNA is TGCGCCAGCAGCTTGGTTTCCGTCGGAAACACCGGGGAGCTGTTTTTT.

The chain recombines TRBV5-1 with TRBJ2-1; D is tentatively TRBD1 or TRBD2 (5 bases each). The CDR3 extends over 14 amino acids. Germline CDR1 reads SGHRS; CDR2 reads YFSETQ. V dropped 2 bases and J dropped 8 bases, with 14 bases sitting between them. CDR3 sequence reads: CASSFPGPVDEQFF. DNA of the CDR3: TGCGCCAGCAGCTTCCCGGGACCTGTCGATGAGCAGTTCTTC.

This chain uses TRBV12-5 with TRBJ1-3; TRBD1 is a possible D gene (5 bases). Germline CDR1 LGHNT, CDR2 FRNRAP. V dropped 4 bases and J dropped 0 bases, with 13 bases sitting between them. The CDR3 totals 16 residues. The CDR3 nucleotides read TGTGCTAGTGGTTGGAAACAGGACTTCTCTGGAAACACCATATATTTT. Protein: CASGWKQDFSGNTIYF.

The count of this clone is one. The chain carries TRBV27 and TRBJ1-2, with 8 bases that match TRBD1. V trimming: 8 bases; J trimming: 4 bases; junction bases outside the gene matches: 12. This CDR3 spans 15 amino acids. Germline loops: CDR1 MNHEY, CDR2 SMNVEV (reference sequence). CDR3 DNA: TGTGCCAGCTCCACTTCACAGGGGGAAATCTATGGCTACACCTTC. Its translation is CASSTSQGEIYGYTF.

The genes are TRBV18 and TRBJ1-3; D may be TRBD1 (5 bases). The CDR3 length is 16 residues. The V gene lost 4 bases and the J gene lost 3 bases, with 16 bases spanning the gap. Germline V gene data show CDR1 as KGHSH and CDR2 as LQKENI. The CDR3 loop is CASSQGRDLGGNTIYF. The CDR3 DNA follows: TGTGCCAGCTCACAGGGACGGGATCTAGGTGGAAACACCATATATTTT.

V usage is TRBV2 and J usage is TRBJ2-2, with unresolved D. Trimming removed 5 bases from V and 8 bases from J, with 3 bases in between. The CDR3 has 10 amino acids. The germline CDR1 and CDR2 sequences are SNHLY and FYNNEI. The CDR3 DNA reads as TGTGCCAGCAGTAGTGGGGAGCTGTTTTTT. Encoded protein: CASSSGELFF.

This chain joins TRBV5-4 and TRBJ2-7; D not resolved. Trimming pared 0 bases from V and 1 base from J, leaving 11 bases between. The CDR3 runs to 15 residues. Germline CDR1 reads SGHNT; CDR2 reads YYREEE (reference sequence). CDR3 DNA sequence: TGTGCCAGCAGCTTGGGGCGATCAGGATCCTACGAGCAGTACGTC. It is translated as CASSLGRSGSYEQYV.

V gene TRBV6-5 combines with J gene TRBJ2-1, with 7 bases lining up with TRBD2. V shed 6 bases, J shed 9 bases, and the junction held 14 bases outside the gene matches. The CDR3 extends over 15 amino acids. Germline values: CDR1 MNHEY, CDR2 SVGAGI. Here the CDR3 DNA reads TGTGCCAGCAGACGGACCTCGGGAGGCCCGACTGAGCAGTTCTTC. This encodes CASRRTSGGPTEQFF.